What follows describes a single TCR beta chain. As yet, its antigen is unknown. This entry comes from a study of shared clonotypes between healthy human individuals. On the study more broadly: CD4 naive and memory got three plates each, CD8 naive two, CD8 memory one.

Clones were read by immunoSEQ multiplex PCR, and TCRdb kept only the in-frame ones, dropping some. The sample lists 950,000 to 1,300,000 clones, about 80% seen once, with roughly 1.4% in the top ten. The CDR3 length is 13 residues. V gave up 6 bases and J gave up 10 bases, with 13 bases separating them. Germline V lookup: CDR1 MNHEY, CDR2 SVGAGI. Study conclusions and caveats: The generation probabilities recorded for non-shared clonotypes fell below those of clonotypes shared by all four donors. Clonotypes that were shared across a few donors made up around 5.5% of naive CD4 clonotypes. A small donor pool kept down the genetic and exposure-history diversity that was represented.

The receptor was isolated from a man aged 18 to 35 in good health. This rearrangement joins TRBV6-5 to TRBJ2-6; D tentatively fits TRBD1 or TRBD2 (5 bases each). The sequenced sample was memory CD4+ T cells sorted from blood. The sample's subset: CD45RA-negative fraction. The DNA for the CDR3 is TGTGCCAGCAGGAGTGGGGGTTGGAACGTCCTGACTTTC. It specifies CASRSGGWNVLTF.